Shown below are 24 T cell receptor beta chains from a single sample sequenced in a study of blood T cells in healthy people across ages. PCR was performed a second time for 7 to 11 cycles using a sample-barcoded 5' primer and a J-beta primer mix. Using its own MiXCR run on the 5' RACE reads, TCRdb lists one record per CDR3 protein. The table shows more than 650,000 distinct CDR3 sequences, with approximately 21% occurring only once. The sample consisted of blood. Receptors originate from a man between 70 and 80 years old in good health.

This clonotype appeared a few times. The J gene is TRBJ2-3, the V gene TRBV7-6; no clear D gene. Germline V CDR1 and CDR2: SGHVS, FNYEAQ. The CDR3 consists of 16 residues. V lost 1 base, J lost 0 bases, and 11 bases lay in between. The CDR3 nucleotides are TGTGCCAGCAGCTTAGGACTTATTACTAGCACAGATACGCAGTATTTT. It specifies CASSLGLITSTDTQYF.

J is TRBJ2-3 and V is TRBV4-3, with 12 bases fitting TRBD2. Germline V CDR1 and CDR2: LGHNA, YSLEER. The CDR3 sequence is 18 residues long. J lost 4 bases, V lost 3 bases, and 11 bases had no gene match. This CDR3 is CASSHILAGGGEADTQYF. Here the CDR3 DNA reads TGCGCCAGCAGCCACATCCTAGCGGGAGGGGGCGAGGCAGATACGCAGTATTTT.

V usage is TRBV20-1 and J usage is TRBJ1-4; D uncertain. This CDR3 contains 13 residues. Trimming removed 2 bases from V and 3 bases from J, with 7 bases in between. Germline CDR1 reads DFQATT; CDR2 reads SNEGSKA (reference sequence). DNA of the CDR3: TGCAGTGCTAGATTACAGCCTAATGAAAAACTGTTTTTT. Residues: CSARLQPNEKLFF.

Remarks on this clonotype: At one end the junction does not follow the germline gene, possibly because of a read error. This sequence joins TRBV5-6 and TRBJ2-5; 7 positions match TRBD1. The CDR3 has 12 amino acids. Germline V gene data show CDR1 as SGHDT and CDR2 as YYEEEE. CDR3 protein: CASSPGQATQHF. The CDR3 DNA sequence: TGTGCCAGCAGCCCTGGACAGGCGACCCAGCACTTC. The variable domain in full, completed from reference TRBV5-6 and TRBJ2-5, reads DAGVTQSPTHLIKTRGQQVTLRCSPKSGHDTVSWYQQALGQGPQFIFQYYEEEERQRGNFPDRFSGHQFPNYSSELNVNALLLGDSALYLCASSPGQATQHFGPGTRLLVL.

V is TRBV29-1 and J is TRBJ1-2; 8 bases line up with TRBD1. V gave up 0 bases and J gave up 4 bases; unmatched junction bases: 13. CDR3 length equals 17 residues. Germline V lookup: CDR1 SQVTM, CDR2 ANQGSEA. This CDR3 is CSVEDPYSRDRTYGYTF. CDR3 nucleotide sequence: TGCAGCGTTGAAGATCCGTATTCCCGGGACAGGACCTATGGCTACACCTTC. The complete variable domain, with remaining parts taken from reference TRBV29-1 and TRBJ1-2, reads SAVISQKPSRDICQRGTSLTIQCQVDSQVTMMFWYRQQPGQSLTLIATANQGSEATYESGFVIDKFPISRPNLTFSTLTVSNMSPEDSSIYLCSVEDPYSRDRTYGYTFGSGTRLTVV.

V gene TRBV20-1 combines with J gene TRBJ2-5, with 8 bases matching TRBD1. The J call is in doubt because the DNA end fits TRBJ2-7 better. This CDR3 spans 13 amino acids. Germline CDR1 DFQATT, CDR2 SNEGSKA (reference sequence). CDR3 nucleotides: TGCAGTGCCAGTATCGGACAGGGCTACGAGCAGTACGTC. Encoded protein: CSASIGQGYEQYV.

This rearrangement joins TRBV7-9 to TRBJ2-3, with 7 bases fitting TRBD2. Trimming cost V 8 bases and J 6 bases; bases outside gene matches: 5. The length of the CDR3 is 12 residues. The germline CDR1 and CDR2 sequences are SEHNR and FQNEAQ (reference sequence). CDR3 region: CASGRELDTQYF. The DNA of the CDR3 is TGTGCCAGCGGGCGGGAGTTGGATACGCAGTATTTT.

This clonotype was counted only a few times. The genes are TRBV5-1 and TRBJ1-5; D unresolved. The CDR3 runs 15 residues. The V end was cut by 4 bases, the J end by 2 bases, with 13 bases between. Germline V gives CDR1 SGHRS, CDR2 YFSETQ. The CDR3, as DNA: TGCGCCAGCAGCCCCCAAGTCGGGGGCAATCAGCCCCAGCATTTT. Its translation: CASSPQVGGNQPQHF.

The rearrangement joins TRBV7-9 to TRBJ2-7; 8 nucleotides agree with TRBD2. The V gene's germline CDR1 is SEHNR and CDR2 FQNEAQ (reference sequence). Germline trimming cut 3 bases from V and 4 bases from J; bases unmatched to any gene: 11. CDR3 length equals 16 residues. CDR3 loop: CASSLSLGLAEYEQYV. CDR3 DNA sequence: TGTGCCAGCAGCTTGAGCCTCGGACTAGCAGAGTACGAGCAGTACGTC.

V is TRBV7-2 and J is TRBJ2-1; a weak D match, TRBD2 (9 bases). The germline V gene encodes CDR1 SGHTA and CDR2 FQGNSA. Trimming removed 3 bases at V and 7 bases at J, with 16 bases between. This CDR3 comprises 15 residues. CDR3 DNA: TGTGCCAGCAGCTTCCCTAGCGGGACAGGTAATGAGCAGTTCTTC. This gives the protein CASSFPSGTGNEQFF.

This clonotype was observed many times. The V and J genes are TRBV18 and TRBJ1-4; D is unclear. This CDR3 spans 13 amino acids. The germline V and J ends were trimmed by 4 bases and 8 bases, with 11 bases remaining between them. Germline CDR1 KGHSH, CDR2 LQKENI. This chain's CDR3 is CASSLGRGEKLFF. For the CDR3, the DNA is TGTGCCAGCTCACTCGGACGAGGAGAAAAACTGTTTTTT.

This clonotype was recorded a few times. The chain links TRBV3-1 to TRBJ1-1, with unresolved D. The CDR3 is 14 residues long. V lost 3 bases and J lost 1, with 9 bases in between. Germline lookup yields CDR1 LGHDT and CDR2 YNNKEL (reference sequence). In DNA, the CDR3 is TGTGCCAGCAGCCAGCAAATGCAGAACACTGAAGCTTTCTTT. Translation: CASSQQMQNTEAFF.

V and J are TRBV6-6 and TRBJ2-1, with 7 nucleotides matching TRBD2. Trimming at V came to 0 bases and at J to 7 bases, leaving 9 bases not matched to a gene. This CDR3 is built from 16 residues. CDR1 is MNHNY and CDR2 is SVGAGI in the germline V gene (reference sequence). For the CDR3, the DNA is TGTGCCAGCAGTTACTCGGGCGGGAGTCTCTTAAATGAGCAGTTCTTC. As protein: CASSYSGGSLLNEQFF.

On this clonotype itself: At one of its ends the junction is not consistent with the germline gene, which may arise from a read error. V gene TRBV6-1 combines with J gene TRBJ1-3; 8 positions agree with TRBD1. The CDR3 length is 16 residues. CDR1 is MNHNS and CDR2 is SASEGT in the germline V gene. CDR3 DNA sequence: TGTGCCAGCAGCCCGCGACAGGGGAGCTCTGGAAACACCACATATTTT. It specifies CASSPRQGSSGNTTYF.

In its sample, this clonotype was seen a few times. Here the CDR3 reads CASSLGSATYNEQFF. Here the CDR3 DNA reads TGCGCCAGCAGCTTGGGAAGCGCCACCTACAATGAGCAGTTCTTC. The chain uses TRBV5-1 and TRBJ2-1, with D unclear. The germline CDR1 and CDR2 sequences are SGHRS and YFSETQ. This CDR3 region has 15 residues. The V end was cut by 0 bases, the J end by 2 bases, with 9 bases between.

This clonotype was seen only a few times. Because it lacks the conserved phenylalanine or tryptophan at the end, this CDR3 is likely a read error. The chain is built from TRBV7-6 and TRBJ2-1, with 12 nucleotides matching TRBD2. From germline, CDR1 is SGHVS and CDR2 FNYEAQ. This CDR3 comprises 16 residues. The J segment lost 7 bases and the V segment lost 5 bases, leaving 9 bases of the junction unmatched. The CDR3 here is CASSRLAGEVVNEQFS. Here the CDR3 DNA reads TGTGCCAGCAGCAGACTAGCGGGAGAGGTTGTAAATGAGCAGTTCTCC.

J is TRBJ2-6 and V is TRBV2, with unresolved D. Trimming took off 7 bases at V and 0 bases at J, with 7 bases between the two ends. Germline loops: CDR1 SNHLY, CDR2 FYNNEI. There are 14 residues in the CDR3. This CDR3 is CASTKGSGANVLTF. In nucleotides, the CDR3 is TGTGCCAGCACTAAAGGCTCTGGGGCCAACGTCCTGACTTTC.

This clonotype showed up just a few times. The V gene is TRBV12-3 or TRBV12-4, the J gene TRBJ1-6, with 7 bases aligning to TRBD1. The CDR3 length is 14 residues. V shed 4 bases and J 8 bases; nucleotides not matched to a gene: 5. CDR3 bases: TGTGCCAGCAGTTCCAAGGGGGCTGATTCACCCCTCCACTTT. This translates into CASSSKGADSPLHF.

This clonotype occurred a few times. CDR3 amino acids: CASSSRGAGQETQYF. Here the CDR3 DNA reads TGTGCCAGCAGCTCCAGAGGGGCAGGCCAAGAGACCCAGTACTTC. The chain joins TRBV7-7 to TRBJ2-5, with D perhaps matching TRBD1 or TRBD2 (5 bases each). Per germline, CDR1 SSHAT and CDR2 FNYEAQ (reference sequence). V was pared by 4 bases and J by 1 base, with 13 bases between. CDR3 size: 15 residues.

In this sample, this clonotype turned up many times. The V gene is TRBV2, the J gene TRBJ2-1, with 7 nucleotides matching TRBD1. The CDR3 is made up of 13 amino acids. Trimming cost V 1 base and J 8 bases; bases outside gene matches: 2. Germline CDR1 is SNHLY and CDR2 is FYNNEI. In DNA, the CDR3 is TGTGCCAGCAGTGAAGACAGGGGCGATGAGCAGTTCTTC. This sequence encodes CASSEDRGDEQFF.

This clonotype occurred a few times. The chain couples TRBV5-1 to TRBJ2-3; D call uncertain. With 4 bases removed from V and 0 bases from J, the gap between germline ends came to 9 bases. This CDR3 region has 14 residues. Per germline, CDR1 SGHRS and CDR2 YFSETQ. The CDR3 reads CASSGRVSTDTQYF. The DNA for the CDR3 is TGCGCCAGCAGCGGAAGGGTTAGCACAGATACGCAGTATTTT.

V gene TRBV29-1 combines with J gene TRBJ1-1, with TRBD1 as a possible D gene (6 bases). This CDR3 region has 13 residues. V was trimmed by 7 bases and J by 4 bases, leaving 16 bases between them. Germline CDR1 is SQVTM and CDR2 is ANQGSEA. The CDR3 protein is CSADRTRGTEAFF. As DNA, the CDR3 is TGCAGCGCTGACAGAACCAGGGGCACTGAAGCTTTCTTT.

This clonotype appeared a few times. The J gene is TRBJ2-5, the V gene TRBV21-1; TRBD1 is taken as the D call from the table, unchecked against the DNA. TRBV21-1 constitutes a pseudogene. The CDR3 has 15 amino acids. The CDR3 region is CASSKEEGAQETQYF. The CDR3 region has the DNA TGTGCCAGCAGCAAAGAAGAGGGGGCACAAGAGACCCAGTACTTC.

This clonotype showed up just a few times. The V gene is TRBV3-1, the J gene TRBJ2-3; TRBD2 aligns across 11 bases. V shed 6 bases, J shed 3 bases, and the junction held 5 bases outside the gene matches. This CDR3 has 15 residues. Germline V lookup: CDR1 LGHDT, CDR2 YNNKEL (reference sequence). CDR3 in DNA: TGTGCCAGCAGAGTTAGCGGGGGGGCTACAGATACGCAGTATTTT. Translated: CASRVSGGATDTQYF.